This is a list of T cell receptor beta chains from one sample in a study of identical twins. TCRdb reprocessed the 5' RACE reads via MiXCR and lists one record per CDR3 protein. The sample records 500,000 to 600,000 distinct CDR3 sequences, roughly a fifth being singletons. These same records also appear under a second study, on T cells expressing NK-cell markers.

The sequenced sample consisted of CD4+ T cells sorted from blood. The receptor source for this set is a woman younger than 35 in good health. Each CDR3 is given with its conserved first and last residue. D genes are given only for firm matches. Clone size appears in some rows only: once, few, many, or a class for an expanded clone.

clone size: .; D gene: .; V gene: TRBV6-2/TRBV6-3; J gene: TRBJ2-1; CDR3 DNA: TGTGCCAGCAGCCTGACTAGAGGCGGGCAGTTCTTC; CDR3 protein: CASSLTRGGQFF
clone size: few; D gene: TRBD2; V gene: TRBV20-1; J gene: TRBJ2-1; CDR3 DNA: TGCAGTGCTAGACTGTCCGGGACTAGCGGGGGGGCGGTAAACAATGAGCAGTTCTTC; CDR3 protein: CSARLSGTSGGAVNNEQFF
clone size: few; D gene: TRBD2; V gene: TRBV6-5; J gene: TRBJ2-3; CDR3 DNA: TGTGCCAGCAGTTCGCCGGGACTAGCGGGGTCCACAGATACGCAGTATTTT; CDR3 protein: CASSSPGLAGSTDTQYF
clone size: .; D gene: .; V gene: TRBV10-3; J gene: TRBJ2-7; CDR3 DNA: TGTGCCACCCGTATGGGGGCCCCCTACGAGCAGTACTTC; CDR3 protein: CATRMGAPYEQYF
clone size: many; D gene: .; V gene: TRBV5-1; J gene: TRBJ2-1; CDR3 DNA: TGCGCCAGCAGCTTGGGGCAGAGCAATGAGCAGTTCTTC; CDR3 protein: CASSLGQSNEQFF
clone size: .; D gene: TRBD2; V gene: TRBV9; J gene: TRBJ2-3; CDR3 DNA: TGTGCCAGCAGCGTAGCAACCCGGGGGGGCACAGATACGCAGTATTTT; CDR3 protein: CASSVATRGGTDTQYF
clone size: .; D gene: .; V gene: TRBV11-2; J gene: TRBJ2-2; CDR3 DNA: TGTGCCAGCAGCTTAGGGACACTCCACACCGGGGAGCTGTTTTTT; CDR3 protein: CASSLGTLHTGELFF
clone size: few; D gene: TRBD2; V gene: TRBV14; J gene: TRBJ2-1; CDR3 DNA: TGTGCCAGCAGCCGGTGGGAGGGCCAGATGGTTAATGAGCAGTTCTTC; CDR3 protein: CASSRWEGQMVNEQFF
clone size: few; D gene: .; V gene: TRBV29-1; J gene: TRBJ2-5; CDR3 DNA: TGCAGCGTTGGGGCAATGGGGGAGACCCAGTACTTC; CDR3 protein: CSVGAMGETQYF
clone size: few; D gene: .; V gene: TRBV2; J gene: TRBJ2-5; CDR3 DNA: TGTGCCAGCAGAGATAGAAGGGAGACCCAGTACTTC; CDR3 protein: CASRDRRETQYF